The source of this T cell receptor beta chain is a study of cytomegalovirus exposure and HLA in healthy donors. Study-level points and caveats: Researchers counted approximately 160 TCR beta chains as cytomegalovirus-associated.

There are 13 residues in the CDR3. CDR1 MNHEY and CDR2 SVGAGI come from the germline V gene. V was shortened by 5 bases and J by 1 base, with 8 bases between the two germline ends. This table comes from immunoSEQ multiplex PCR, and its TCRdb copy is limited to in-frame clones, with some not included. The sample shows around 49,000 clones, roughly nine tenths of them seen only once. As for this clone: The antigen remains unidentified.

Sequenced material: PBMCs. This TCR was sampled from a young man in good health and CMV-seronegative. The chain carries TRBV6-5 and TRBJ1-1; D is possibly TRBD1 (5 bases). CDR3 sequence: CASSQGPNTEAFF. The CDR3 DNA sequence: TGTGCCAGCAGTCAGGGCCCGAACACTGAAGCTTTCTTT.